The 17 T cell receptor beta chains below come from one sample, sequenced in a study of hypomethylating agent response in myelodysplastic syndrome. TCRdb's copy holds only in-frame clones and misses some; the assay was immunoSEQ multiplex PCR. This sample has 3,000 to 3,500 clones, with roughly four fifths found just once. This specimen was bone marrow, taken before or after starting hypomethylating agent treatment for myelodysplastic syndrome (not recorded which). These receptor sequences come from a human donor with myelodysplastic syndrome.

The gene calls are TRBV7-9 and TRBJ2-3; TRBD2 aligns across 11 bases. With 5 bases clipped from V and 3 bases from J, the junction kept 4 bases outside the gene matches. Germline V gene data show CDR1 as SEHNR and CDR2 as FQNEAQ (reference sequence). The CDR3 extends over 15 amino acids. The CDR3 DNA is TGTGCCAGCAGCGATAGCGGGGGGGGGACAGATACGCAGTATTTT. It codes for CASSDSGGGTDTQYF.

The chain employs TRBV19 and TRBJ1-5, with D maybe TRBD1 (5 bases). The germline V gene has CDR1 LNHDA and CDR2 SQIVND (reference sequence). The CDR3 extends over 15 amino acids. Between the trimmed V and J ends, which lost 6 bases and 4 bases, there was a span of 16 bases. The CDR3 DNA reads TGTGCCAGTAGGCTGGGGACGGCGGGGAATCAGCCCCAGCATTTT. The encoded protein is CASRLGTAGNQPQHF.

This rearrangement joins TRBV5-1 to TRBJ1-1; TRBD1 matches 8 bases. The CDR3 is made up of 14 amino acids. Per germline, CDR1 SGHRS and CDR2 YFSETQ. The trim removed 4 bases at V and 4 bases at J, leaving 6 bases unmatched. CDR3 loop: CASSQDRGGTEAFF. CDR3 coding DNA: TGCGCCAGCAGCCAAGACAGGGGTGGCACTGAAGCTTTCTTT.

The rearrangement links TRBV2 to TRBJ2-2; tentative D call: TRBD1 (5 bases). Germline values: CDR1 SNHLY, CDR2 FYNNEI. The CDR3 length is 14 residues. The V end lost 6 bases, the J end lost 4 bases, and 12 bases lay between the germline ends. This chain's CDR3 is CASREQELTGELFF. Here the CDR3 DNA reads TGTGCCAGCAGAGAACAGGAACTCACCGGGGAGCTGTTTTTT.

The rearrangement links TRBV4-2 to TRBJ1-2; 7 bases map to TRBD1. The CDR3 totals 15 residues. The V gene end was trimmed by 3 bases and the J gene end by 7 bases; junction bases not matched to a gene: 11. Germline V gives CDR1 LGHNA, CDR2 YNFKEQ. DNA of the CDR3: TGTGCCAGCAGCCAGGTAACACAGGGGAGAGGTGGCTACACCTTC. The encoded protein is CASSQVTQGRGGYTF.

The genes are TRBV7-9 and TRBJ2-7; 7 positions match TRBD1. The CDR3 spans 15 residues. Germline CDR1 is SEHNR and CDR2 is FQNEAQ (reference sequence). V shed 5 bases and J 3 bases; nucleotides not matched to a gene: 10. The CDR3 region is CASSRAGGRGYEQYF. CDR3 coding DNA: TGTGCCAGCAGCCGCGCAGGGGGTAGGGGCTACGAGCAGTACTTC.

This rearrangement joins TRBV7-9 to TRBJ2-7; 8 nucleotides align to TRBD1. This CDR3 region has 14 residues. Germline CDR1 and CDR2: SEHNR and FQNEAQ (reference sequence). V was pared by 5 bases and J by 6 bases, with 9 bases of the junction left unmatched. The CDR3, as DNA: TGTGCCAGCAGCCCCCGGACAGGGAAGGGCGAGCAGTACTTC. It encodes CASSPRTGKGEQYF.

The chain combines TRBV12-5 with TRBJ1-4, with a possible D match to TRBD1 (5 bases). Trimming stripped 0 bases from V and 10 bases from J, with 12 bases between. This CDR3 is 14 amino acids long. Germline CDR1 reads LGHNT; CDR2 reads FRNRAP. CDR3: CASGLVPSGGKLFF. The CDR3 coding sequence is TGTGCTAGTGGTTTGGTACCGAGCGGGGGAAAACTGTTTTTT.

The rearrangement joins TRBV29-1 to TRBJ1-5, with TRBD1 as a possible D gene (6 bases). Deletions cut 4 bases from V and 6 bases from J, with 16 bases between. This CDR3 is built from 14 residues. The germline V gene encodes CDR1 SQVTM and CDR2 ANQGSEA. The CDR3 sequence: CSVAEGGLGQPQHF. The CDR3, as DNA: TGCAGCGTTGCGGAGGGGGGGCTTGGTCAGCCCCAGCATTTT. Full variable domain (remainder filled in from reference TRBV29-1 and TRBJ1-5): SAVISQKPSRDICQRGTSLTIQCQVDSQVTMMFWYRQQPGQSLTLIATANQGSEATYESGFVIDKFPISRPNLTFSTLTVSNMSPEDSSIYLCSVAEGGLGQPQHFGDGTRLSIL.

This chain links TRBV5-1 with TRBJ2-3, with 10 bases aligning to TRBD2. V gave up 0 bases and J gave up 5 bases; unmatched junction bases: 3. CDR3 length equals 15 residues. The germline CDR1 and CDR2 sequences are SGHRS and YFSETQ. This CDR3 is CASSLELAGEDTQYF. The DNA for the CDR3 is TGCGCCAGCAGCTTGGAGCTAGCGGGAGAAGATACGCAGTATTTT.

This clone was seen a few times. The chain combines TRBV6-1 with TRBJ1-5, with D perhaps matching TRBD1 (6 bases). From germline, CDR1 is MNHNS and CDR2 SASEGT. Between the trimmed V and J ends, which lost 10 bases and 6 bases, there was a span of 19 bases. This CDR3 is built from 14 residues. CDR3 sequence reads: CATRQATEGQPQHF. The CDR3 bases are TGTGCCACGCGACAGGCCACCGAGGGTCAGCCCCAGCATTTT.

The CDR3 DNA follows: TGTGCCAGCAGTTTAGGGGGCGGGGGCTACGAGCAGTACTTC. Protein: CASSLGGGGYEQYF. V usage is TRBV2 and J usage is TRBJ2-7; perhaps D is TRBD1 or TRBD2 (7 bases each). Germline loops: CDR1 SNHLY, CDR2 FYNNEI. This CDR3 comprises 14 residues. The V gene lost 5 bases and the J gene lost 3 bases, with 14 bases spanning the gap.

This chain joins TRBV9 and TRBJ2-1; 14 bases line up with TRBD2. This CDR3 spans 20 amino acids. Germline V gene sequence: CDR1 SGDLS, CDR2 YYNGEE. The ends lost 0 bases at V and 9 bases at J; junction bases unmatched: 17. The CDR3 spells CASSVATGGGTSGSLAEQFF. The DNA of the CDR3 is TGTGCCAGCAGCGTAGCTACAGGGGGGGGGACTAGCGGGAGCCTGGCTGAGCAGTTCTTC.

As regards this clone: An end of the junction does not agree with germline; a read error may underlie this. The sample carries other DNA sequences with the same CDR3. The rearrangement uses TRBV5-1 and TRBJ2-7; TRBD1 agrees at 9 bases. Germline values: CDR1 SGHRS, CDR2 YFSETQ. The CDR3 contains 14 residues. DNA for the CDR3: TGCGCCAGCAGCGTTGGACAGGGGATGTACGAGCAGTACTTT. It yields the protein CASSVGQGMYEQYF.

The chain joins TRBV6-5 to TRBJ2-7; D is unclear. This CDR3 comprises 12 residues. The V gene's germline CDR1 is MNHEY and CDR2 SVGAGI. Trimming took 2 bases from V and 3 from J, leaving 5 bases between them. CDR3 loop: CASSYDGYEQYF. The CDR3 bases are TGTGCCAGCAGTTACGACGGCTACGAGCAGTACTTC.

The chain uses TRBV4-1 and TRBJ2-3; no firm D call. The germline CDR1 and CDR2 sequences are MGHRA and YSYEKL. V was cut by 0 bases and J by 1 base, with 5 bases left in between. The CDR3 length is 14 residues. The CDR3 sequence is CASSQEGGTDTQYF. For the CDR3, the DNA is TGCGCCAGCAGCCAAGAAGGTGGCACAGATACGCAGTATTTT.

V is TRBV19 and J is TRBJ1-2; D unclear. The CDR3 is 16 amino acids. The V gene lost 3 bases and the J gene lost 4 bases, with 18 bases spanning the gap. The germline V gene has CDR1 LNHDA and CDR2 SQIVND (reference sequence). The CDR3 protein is CASSMRVEGGPYGYTF. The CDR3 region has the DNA TGTGCCAGTAGTATGCGGGTGGAGGGCGGTCCCTATGGCTACACCTTC.